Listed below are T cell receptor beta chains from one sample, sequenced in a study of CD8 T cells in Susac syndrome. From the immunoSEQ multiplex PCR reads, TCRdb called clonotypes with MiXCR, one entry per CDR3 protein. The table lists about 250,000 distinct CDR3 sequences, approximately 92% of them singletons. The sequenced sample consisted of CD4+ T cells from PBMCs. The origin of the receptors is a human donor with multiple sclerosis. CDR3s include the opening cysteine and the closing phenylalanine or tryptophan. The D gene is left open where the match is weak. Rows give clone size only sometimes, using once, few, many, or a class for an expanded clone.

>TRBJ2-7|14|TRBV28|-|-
CASSLPPGAYEQYF
TGTGCCAGCAGTTTGCCCCCGGGTGCCTACGAGCAGTACTTC
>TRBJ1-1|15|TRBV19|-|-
CASSIMAGWDTEAFF
TGTGCCAGTAGTATAATGGCAGGTTGGGACACTGAAGCTTTCTTT
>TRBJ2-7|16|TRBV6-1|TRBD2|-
CASSRHGLAGGEEQYF
TGTGCCAGCAGCCGACATGGACTAGCGGGGGGAGAAGAGCAGTACTTC
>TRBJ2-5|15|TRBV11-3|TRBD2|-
CASSPGLAEKETQYF
TGTGCCAGCAGCCCGGGACTAGCGGAGAAAGAGACCCAGTACTTC
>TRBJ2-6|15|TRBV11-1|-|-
CASSQDSSGANVLTF
TGTGCCAGCAGCCAGGACAGTTCTGGGGCCAACGTCCTGACTTTC
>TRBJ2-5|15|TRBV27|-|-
CASSLAGLASETQYF
TGTGCCAGCAGTTTAGCGGGTTTAGCGTCAGAGACCCAGTACTTC
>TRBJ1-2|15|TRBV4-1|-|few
CASSLRGGRGYGYTF
TGCGCCAGCAGCCTAAGAGGGGGGCGGGGGTATGGCTACACCTTC
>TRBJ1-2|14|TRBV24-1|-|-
CATSDRTANYGYTF
TGTGCCACCAGTGATCGGACCGCTAACTATGGCTACACCTTC
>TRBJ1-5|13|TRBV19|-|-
CASSIAGRQPQHF
TGTGCCAGTAGTATAGCAGGGCGCCAGCCCCAGCATTTT
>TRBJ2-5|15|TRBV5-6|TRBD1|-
CASSPRDRVIETQYF
TGTGCCAGCAGCCCCCGGGACAGGGTCATTGAGACCCAGTACTTC
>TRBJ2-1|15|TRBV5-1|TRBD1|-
CASSLWTGVNNEQFF
TGCGCCAGCAGCTTGTGGACAGGGGTAAACAATGAGCAGTTCTTC
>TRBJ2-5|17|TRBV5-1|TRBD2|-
CASSLAYGRVPQETQYF
TGCGCCAGCAGCTTGGCCTACGGGAGGGTCCCCCAAGAGACCCAGTACTTC
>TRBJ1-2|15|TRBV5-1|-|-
CASSGWVASNYGYTF
TGCGCCAGCAGCGGCTGGGTAGCATCTAACTATGGCTACACCTTC
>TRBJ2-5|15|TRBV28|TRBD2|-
CASSKLAGEGETQYF
TGTGCCAGCAGTAAACTAGCGGGGGAAGGAGAGACCCAGTACTTC
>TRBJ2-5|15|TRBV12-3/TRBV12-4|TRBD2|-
CASSPRSGGGETQYF
TGTGCCAGCAGCCCTAGGTCCGGGGGGGGAGAGACCCAGTACTTC
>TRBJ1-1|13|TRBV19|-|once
CASSRDIDAEAFF
TGTGCCAGTAGTAGGGACATTGACGCTGAAGCTTTCTTT
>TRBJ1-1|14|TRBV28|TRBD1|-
CASTLTGEEDEAFF
TGTGCCAGCACCTTGACAGGGGAGGAGGATGAAGCTTTCTTT
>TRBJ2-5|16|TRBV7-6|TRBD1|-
CASSALLDRGEETQYF
TGTGCCAGCAGCGCACTGCTGGACAGGGGGGAAGAGACCCAGTACTTC
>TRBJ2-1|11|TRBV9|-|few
CASSAGNEQFF
TGTGCCAGCAGCGCAGGAAATGAGCAGTTCTTC
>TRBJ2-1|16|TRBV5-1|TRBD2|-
CASSWGGRSSYNEQFF
TGCGCCAGCTCCTGGGGCGGGAGGAGCTCCTACAATGAGCAGTTCTTC
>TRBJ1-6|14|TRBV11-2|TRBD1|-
CASSRGQGFFPLHF
TGTGCCAGCAGCAGGGGACAGGGCTTCTTCCCCCTCCACTTT
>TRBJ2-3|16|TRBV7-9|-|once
CASSLAAGESTDTQYF
TGTGCCAGCAGCTTAGCGGCCGGGGAAAGCACAGATACGCAGTATTTT
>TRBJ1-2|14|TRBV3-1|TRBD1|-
CASSLRGPHPGYTF
TGTGCCAGCAGCCTGAGGGGGCCTCACCCCGGCTACACCTTC
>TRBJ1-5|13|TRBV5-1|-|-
CASSLDGVQPQHF
TGCGCCAGCAGCTTGGATGGGGTTCAGCCCCAGCATTTT
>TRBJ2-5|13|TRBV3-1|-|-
CASSQVQGETQYF
TGTGCCAGCAGCCAAGTTCAAGGGGAGACCCAGTACTTC
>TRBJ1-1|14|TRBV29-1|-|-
CSVEDSKLHTEAFF
TGCAGCGTTGAAGATTCCAAGCTTCACACTGAAGCTTTCTTT